This section outlines one T cell receptor (beta chain) sequence together with its context. The antigen is not known. This record belongs to a study of cytomegalovirus exposure and HLA in healthy donors. Study results and caveats: Across donors, presence/absence analyses took sequencing depth to be roughly uniform. The CMV antigen specificity of a few CMV-associated chains was confirmed through in vitro analysis.

The V and J ends lost 6 bases and 6 bases respectively, with 17 bases between them. The V gene's germline CDR1 is SGHTA and CDR2 FQGNSA. This CDR3 has 14 amino acids. The study ran its PCR with 60 Vbeta and 13 Jbeta primers. Libraries were prepared by immunoSEQ multiplex PCR; TCRdb keeps only in-frame clonotypes and omits some of them. The sample holds 140,000 to 150,000 clones, 60% to 85% seen once. Sequencing was performed on PBMCs. The chain recombines TRBV7-2 with TRBJ1-1; TRBD1 is a possible D gene (6 bases). The receptor was derived from a woman between 35 and 50 years old in good health and CMV-seropositive. The CDR3 loop reads CASRENRVGAEAFF. Written as DNA, the CDR3 is TGTGCCAGCAGGGAAAACAGGGTGGGCGCTGAAGCTTTCTTT.